The 17 T cell receptor beta chains below all came from one sample that was sequenced in a study of vaccination effects on CD4 cells after COVID-19. Antigens for these TCRs are unknown. Within the ViraFEST assay, antigen-specific CD4+ T cells underwent expansion with viral peptide pools prior to sequencing. Isolating CD4+ T cells followed less than 11 days of culture. No vaccinee had earlier SARS-CoV-2 infection, and nucleocapsid antibodies were negative. Generated by immunoSEQ multiplex PCR, the TCRdb table keeps only in-frame clones and is missing some. This sample has 77,000 or so clones, with 78% found just once. The sequencing used CD4+ T cells from PBMCs cultured with SARS-CoV-2 spike peptides, collected before COVID-19 vaccination. The receptors stem from a human donor who received a COVID-19 vaccine.

The chain carries TRBV6-5 and TRBJ1-2, with TRBD1 matching 8 bases. The CDR3 covers 15 residues. Germline lookup yields CDR1 MNHEY and CDR2 SVGAGI. V lost 0 bases to trimming and J lost 3 bases; unmatched junction nucleotides: 3. CDR3 loop: CASSYSPGGHYGYTF. The DNA for the CDR3 is TGTGCCAGCAGTTACTCGCCAGGGGGCCACTATGGCTACACCTTC.

This chain links TRBV6-5 with TRBJ1-2; TRBD1 matches at 9 bases. There are 12 residues in the CDR3. Trimming cost V 8 bases and J 5 bases; bases outside gene matches: 3. The germline V gene has CDR1 MNHEY and CDR2 SVGAGI. The DNA of the CDR3 is TGTGCCAGCGGGACAGGGCTGTATGGCTACACCTTC. Residues: CASGTGLYGYTF.

This CDR3 is CASSLESGRGQTQYF. The CDR3 DNA sequence: TGTGCCAGCAGCCTGGAATCCGGGCGCGGCCAGACCCAGTACTTC. The J gene is TRBJ2-5, the V gene TRBV5-6; D is unclear. Trimming stripped 4 bases from V and 6 bases from J, with 19 bases between. Germline V lookup: CDR1 SGHDT, CDR2 YYEEEE. The CDR3 has 15 amino acids.

The rearrangement joins TRBV7-6 to TRBJ2-5; 8 positions match TRBD1. CDR1 and CDR2 from the germline V gene are SGHVS and FNYEAQ. The CDR3 runs to 15 residues. With V trimmed by 5 bases and J by 4 bases, 9 bases remained unmatched. CDR3 protein: CASSPRTGLVETQYF. DNA for the CDR3: TGTGCCAGCAGCCCCCGGACAGGGTTGGTAGAGACCCAGTACTTC.

V gene TRBV18 combines with J gene TRBJ2-3; D might be TRBD1 (6 bases). The CDR3 totals 14 residues. Between the trimmed V and J ends, which lost 3 bases and 8 bases, there was a span of 15 bases. Germline V gene lookup returns CDR1 KGHSH and CDR2 LQKENI. Here the CDR3 DNA reads TGTGCCAGCTCACCGACCCAGGGGACGGGTACGCAGTATTTT. Protein sequence: CASSPTQGTGTQYF. Drawing the rest from reference TRBV18 and TRBJ2-3, the complete variable domain is NAGVMQNPRHLVRRRGQEARLRCSPMKGHSHVYWYRQLPEEGLKFMVYLQKENIIDESGMPKERFSAEFPKEGPSILRIQQVVRGDSAAYFCASSPTQGTGTQYFGPGTRLTVL.

The chain combines TRBV7-8 with TRBJ1-1; no firm D call. This CDR3 region has 16 residues. Trimming removed 0 bases from V and 6 bases from J, with 17 bases in between. CDR1 and CDR2 from the germline V gene are SGHVS and FQNEAQ. The CDR3 protein is CASSLASTALLPEAFF. The CDR3, as DNA: TGTGCCAGCAGCTTAGCGTCTACAGCGCTTCTCCCTGAAGCTTTCTTT. The entire variable domain, with the rest obtained from reference TRBV7-8 and TRBJ1-1, is as follows: GAGVSQSPRYKVAKRGQDVALRCDPISGHVSLFWYQQALGQGPEFLTYFQNEAQLDKSGLPSDRFFAERPEGSVSTLKIQRTQQEDSAVYLCASSLASTALLPEAFFGQGTRLTVV.

This clone was seen a few times. CDR3 DNA sequence: TGTGCCAGCAGCTTCCAGGGGTCCGGGGCCAACGTCCTGACTTTC. Translation: CASSFQGSGANVLTF. V gene TRBV7-3 combines with J gene TRBJ2-6, with a possible D match to TRBD1 (6 bases). CDR1 is SGHTA, CDR2 FQGTGA, per germline. V was pared by 3 bases and J by 4 bases, with 10 bases between. The CDR3 length is 15 residues.

V usage is TRBV5-1 and J usage is TRBJ2-1, with a tentative D call TRBD1 (6 bases). There are 17 residues in the CDR3. CDR1 is SGHRS and CDR2 is YFSETQ in the germline V gene. Trimming took 0 bases from V and 1 from J, leaving 14 bases between them. The CDR3 loop is CASSLAFQGMSYNEQFF. The DNA for the CDR3 is TGCGCCAGCAGCTTGGCCTTCCAGGGGATGTCCTACAATGAGCAGTTCTTC.

The chain employs TRBV28 and TRBJ1-1; D not certain. This CDR3 comprises 15 residues. V lost 6 bases, J lost 3 bases, and 17 bases lay in between. Germline loops: CDR1 MDHEN, CDR2 SYDVKM. The CDR3 is CASSAGEDRDTEAFF. As DNA, the CDR3 is TGTGCCAGCAGCGCGGGCGAGGATAGGGACACTGAAGCTTTCTTT. The whole variable domain, remainder taken from reference TRBV28 and TRBJ1-1, is DVKVTQSSRYLVKRTGEKVFLECVQDMDHENMFWYRQDPGLGLRLIYFSYDVKMKEKGDIPEGYSVSREKKERFSLILESASTNQTSMYLCASSAGEDRDTEAFFGQGTRLTVV.

The chain combines TRBV4-3 with TRBJ1-6; 8 positions match TRBD1. Germline V gene data show CDR1 as LGHNA and CDR2 as YSLEER. V shed 8 bases and J 3 bases; nucleotides not matched to a gene: 9. This CDR3 comprises 16 residues. The CDR3 nucleotides read TGCGCCAGCGGCCCTAACAGGGGGGACTATAATTCACCCCTCCACTTT. It specifies CASGPNRGDYNSPLHF.

A single count supports this clone. This chain uses TRBV7-2 with TRBJ2-2, with TRBD2 identical over 14 bases. The germline gives CDR1 SGHTA, CDR2 FQGNSA. Losses at the gene ends were 5 bases for V and 2 bases for J; bases not matched to a gene: 7. The CDR3 extends over 18 amino acids. CDR3 sequence (DNA): TGTGCCAGCAGCCCCCAGACTAGCGGGGGGGGAAACACCGGGGAGCTGTTTTTT. This encodes CASSPQTSGGGNTGELFF.

This clone came up once. V is TRBV5-1 and J is TRBJ1-2; weak D call: TRBD1 (6 bases). This CDR3 region has 16 residues. Trimming removed 0 bases at V and 7 bases at J, with 19 bases between. CDR1 and CDR2 (germline): SGHRS, YFSETQ. CDR3 in DNA: TGCGCCAGCAGCTTGGCGATCTCGGGGGGCCCCGGTGGCTACACCTTC. Encoded protein: CASSLAISGGPGGYTF. Variable domain in full (rest from reference TRBV5-1 and TRBJ1-2): KAGVTQTPRYLIKTRGQQVTLSCSPISGHRSVSWYQQTPGQGLQFLFEYFSETQRNKGNFPGRFSGRQFSNSRSEMNVSTLELGDSALYLCASSLAISGGPGGYTFGSGTRLTVV.

This chain links TRBV19 with TRBJ1-2, with D possibly being TRBD1 (6 bases). Germline CDR1 and CDR2: LNHDA and SQIVND (reference sequence). The CDR3 sequence is 12 residues long. V was cut by 7 bases and J by 8 bases, with 14 bases left in between. The CDR3 DNA sequence: TGTGCCAGTACAGGACAGCGGGGGGGCTACACCTTC. Protein sequence: CASTGQRGGYTF.

The chain recombines TRBV28 with TRBJ1-6; TRBD1 matches at 8 bases. This CDR3 has 21 residues. The J segment lost 0 bases and the V segment lost 5 bases, leaving 18 bases of the junction unmatched. Looked up from germline, CDR1 is MDHEN and CDR2 is SYDVKM. The CDR3 reads CASSPYTLTGGLSSYNSPLHF. CDR3 coding DNA: TGTGCCAGCAGTCCCTACACCTTAACAGGGGGACTAAGCTCCTATAATTCACCCCTCCACTTT.

This clone was seen a single time. The chain is built from TRBV18 and TRBJ1-1; 10 nucleotides align to TRBD1. This CDR3 has 14 amino acids. The trim removed 4 bases at V and 4 bases at J, leaving 3 bases unmatched. CDR1 and CDR2 (germline): KGHSH, LQKENI. The CDR3 nucleotides read TGTGCCAGCTCACGAGGACAGGGGGGCACTGAAGCTTTCTTT. Translated, it gives CASSRGQGGTEAFF.

The V and J genes are TRBV7-2 and TRBJ2-5; 7 positions match TRBD2. V lost 1 base, J lost 5 bases, and 4 bases stayed unmatched. CDR3 size: 14 residues. Germline V lookup: CDR1 SGHTA, CDR2 FQGNSA. CDR3 in DNA: TGTGCCAGCAGCTTAGTGGCGGGGGACGAGACCCAGTACTTC. Protein sequence: CASSLVAGDETQYF.

The CDR3 loop reads CASSRAEAVNTEAFF. CDR3 nucleotide sequence: TGTGCCAGCTCACGTGCGGAAGCAGTGAACACTGAAGCTTTCTTT. The chain links TRBV18 to TRBJ1-1, with D unclear. Germline-derived CDR1 and CDR2 are KGHSH and LQKENI. Trimming shortened V by 4 bases and J by 0 bases, and 12 bases separated the two germline ends. The CDR3 contains 15 residues.